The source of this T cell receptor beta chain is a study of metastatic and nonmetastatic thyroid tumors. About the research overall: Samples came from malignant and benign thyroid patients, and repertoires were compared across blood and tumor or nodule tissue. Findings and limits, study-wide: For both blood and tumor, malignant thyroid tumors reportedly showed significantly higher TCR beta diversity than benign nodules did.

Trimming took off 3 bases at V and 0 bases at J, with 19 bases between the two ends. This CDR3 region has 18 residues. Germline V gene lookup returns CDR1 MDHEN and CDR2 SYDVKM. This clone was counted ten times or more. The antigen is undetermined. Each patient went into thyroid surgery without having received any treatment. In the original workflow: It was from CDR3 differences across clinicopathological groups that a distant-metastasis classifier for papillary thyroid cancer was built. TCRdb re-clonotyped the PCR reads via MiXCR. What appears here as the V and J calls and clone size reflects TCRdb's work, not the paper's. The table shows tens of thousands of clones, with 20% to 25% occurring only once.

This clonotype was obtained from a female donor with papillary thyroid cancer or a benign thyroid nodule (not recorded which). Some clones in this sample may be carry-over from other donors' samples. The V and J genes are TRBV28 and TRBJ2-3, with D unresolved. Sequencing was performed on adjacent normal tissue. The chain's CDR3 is CASSFRVAWDESTDTQYF. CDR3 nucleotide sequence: TGTGCCAGCAGTTTCCGTGTCGCGTGGGATGAGAGCACAGATACGCAGTATTTT.